The next 17 T cell receptor beta chains were all read from a single sample in a study of memory CD4+ T cells and cytomegalovirus serostatus. The sort gate was single viable CD3+CD4+CD8-CD45RO+ cells for memory CD4+ T cells. Libraries were prepared by immunoSEQ multiplex PCR; TCRdb keeps only in-frame clonotypes and omits some of them. Of about 42,000 clones listed, just under 80% were seen once; the top ten hold around 0.6%. Sequencing was carried out using memory CD4+ T cells from blood. These receptors were collected from an adult in good health and CMV-seronegative.

A single count supports this clone. The V gene is TRBV6-4, the J gene TRBJ1-6; perhaps TRBD1 as D (5 bases). The CDR3 loop spans 19 amino acids. The V end was cut by 8 bases, the J end by 5 bases, with 28 bases between. CDR1 is MRHNA, CDR2 SNTAGT, per germline. CDR3 nucleotide sequence: TGTGCCAGCCCACCTGCCAACAGGTCTACCATACGGGATAATTCACCCCTCCACTTT. It translates to CASPPANRSTIRDNSPLHF.

This chain joins TRBV5-1 and TRBJ1-4, with D tentatively TRBD1 (5 bases). The V gene lost 2 bases and the J gene lost 7 bases, with 15 bases spanning the gap. The germline CDR1 and CDR2 sequences are SGHRS and YFSETQ. This CDR3 is 15 amino acids long. This chain's CDR3 is CASSLMGETREKLFF. In DNA, the CDR3 is TGCGCCAGCAGCTTAATGGGGGAAACACGTGAAAAACTGTTTTTT.

The J gene is TRBJ1-2, the V gene TRBV11-2, with D perhaps matching TRBD1 (5 bases). The CDR3 sequence is 14 residues long. V shed 4 bases and J shed 8 bases, with 17 bases lying between them. Germline lookup yields CDR1 SGHAT and CDR2 FQNNGV. The CDR3, as DNA: TGTGCCAGCAGCTCGCCGGGGGTGCATGGGGGCTACACCTTC. This encodes CASSSPGVHGGYTF.

The rearrangement uses TRBV5-1 and TRBJ2-3; TRBD2 matches at 7 bases. J lost 0 bases, V lost 5 bases, and 6 bases had no gene match. CDR3 length equals 15 residues. The germline gives CDR1 SGHRS, CDR2 YFSETQ. CDR3 amino acids: CASRLSGASTDTQYF. Here the CDR3 DNA reads TGCGCCAGCAGGCTCAGCGGGGCTAGCACAGATACGCAGTATTTT.

The V call is TRBV5-5, the J call TRBJ2-7; TRBD1 matches at 9 bases. Trimming cost V 1 base and J 5 bases; bases outside gene matches: 13. The CDR3 totals 17 residues. Germline V lookup: CDR1 SGHKS, CDR2 YYEKEE (reference sequence). For the CDR3, the DNA is TGTGCCAGCAGCTTGAAAGGAGGGGGACAGGGTACCCACGAGCAGTACTTC. Residues: CASSLKGGGQGTHEQYF.

The chain couples TRBV5-6 to TRBJ1-6; D call uncertain. The V end lost 4 bases, the J end lost 7 bases, and 12 bases lay between the germline ends. Germline-derived CDR1 and CDR2 are SGHDT and YYEEEE. CDR3 length equals 14 residues. The CDR3 here is CASSQVVPNSPLHF. The DNA of the CDR3 is TGTGCCAGCAGCCAGGTTGTCCCCAATTCACCCCTCCACTTT.

The gene calls are TRBV6-1 and TRBJ1-2, with D uncertain. The CDR3 is 14 residues long. The ends were cut back, 2 bases at V and 8 bases at J, with 15 bases in the middle. Germline V lookup: CDR1 MNHNS, CDR2 SASEGT. The CDR3 nucleotides are TGTGCCAGCAGTGAAAGCTCCTTCTTAGGGGGCTACACCTTC. Encoded protein: CASSESSFLGGYTF.

The rearrangement uses TRBV5-1 and TRBJ2-3; D might be TRBD2 (6 bases). From germline, CDR1 is SGHRS and CDR2 YFSETQ. The V end was cut by 0 bases, the J end by 2 bases, with 10 bases between. The CDR3 loop spans 15 amino acids. CDR3 in amino acids: CASSLDPGVTDTQYF. The CDR3 DNA sequence: TGCGCCAGCAGCTTGGACCCGGGGGTCACAGATACGCAGTATTTT.

This chain links TRBV2 with TRBJ2-2; the D is unclear. This CDR3 has 11 residues. The germline CDR1 and CDR2 sequences are SNHLY and FYNNEI. With 5 bases removed from V and 8 bases from J, the gap between germline ends came to 6 bases. In nucleotides, the CDR3 is TGTGCCAGCAGTTCCAGGGGGGAGCTGTTTTTT. Encoded protein: CASSSRGELFF.

This rearrangement joins TRBV28 to TRBJ1-5, with no clear D. There are 12 residues in the CDR3. Trimming cost V 8 bases and J 4 bases, with 9 bases left between them. Germline CDR1 reads MDHEN; CDR2 reads SYDVKM. CDR3 bases: TGTGCCAGCCGCCAGAGTAATCAGCCCCAGCATTTT. This translates into CASRQSNQPQHF.

The chain joins TRBV2 to TRBJ1-5; D unclear. V gave up 6 bases and J gave up 4 bases, with 10 bases separating them. Germline V CDR1 and CDR2: SNHLY, FYNNEI. The CDR3 has 13 amino acids. Written as DNA, the CDR3 is TGTGCCAGCAGCCGGTCGGCGAATCAGCCCCAGCATTTT. Its protein product is CASSRSANQPQHF.

This chain links TRBV15 with TRBJ2-1; perhaps TRBD2 as D (6 bases). Germline CDR1 reads LNHNV; CDR2 reads YYDKDF (reference sequence). The CDR3 runs to 15 residues. V lost 5 bases and J lost 2, with 13 bases in between. The CDR3 sequence: CATSHTRGTYNEQFF. The CDR3 DNA follows: TGTGCCACCAGCCACACCCGGGGGACCTACAATGAGCAGTTCTTC. The whole variable domain, remainder taken from reference TRBV15 and TRBJ2-1, is DAMVIQNPRYQVTQFGKPVTLSCSQTLNHNVMYWYQQKSSQAPKLLFHYYDKDFNNEADTPDNFQSRRPNTSFCFLDIRSPGLGDTAMYLCATSHTRGTYNEQFFGPGTRLTVL.

The chain couples TRBV6-1 to TRBJ2-1, with D unresolved. V lost 2 bases and J 6 bases, leaving 8 bases between the germline ends. Germline values: CDR1 MNHNS, CDR2 SASEGT. The CDR3 spans 13 residues. The DNA of the CDR3 is TGTGCCAGCAGTGAAATTGGGTCCAATGAGCAGTTCTTC. Residues: CASSEIGSNEQFF.

The chain recombines TRBV19 with TRBJ2-7; 7 bases are shared with TRBD1. This CDR3 is built from 14 residues. The germline CDR1 and CDR2 sequences are LNHDA and SQIVND (reference sequence). The V segment lost 2 bases and the J segment 7 bases; nucleotides outside the gene matches: 8. This chain's CDR3 is CASSISRGSEEQYF. The CDR3 nucleotides are TGTGCCAGTAGTATAAGCAGGGGGTCTGAGGAGCAGTACTTC.

The rearrangement links TRBV7-2 to TRBJ2-2; D ambiguous. The germline V gene has CDR1 SGHTA and CDR2 FQGNSA. This CDR3 is built from 14 residues. Trimming pared 7 bases from V and 2 bases from J, leaving 11 bases between. Here the CDR3 DNA reads TGTGCCAGCAAACCCGCAAGAAACACCGGGGAGCTGTTTTTT. This codes for CASKPARNTGELFF.

The chain employs TRBV6-1 and TRBJ1-5; D is undetermined. Germline loops: CDR1 MNHNS, CDR2 SASEGT. V lost 4 bases to trimming and J lost 4 bases, with 8 bases between them. This CDR3 region has 13 residues. The CDR3 DNA is TGTGCCAGCAGTGGAGGGAATAATCAGCCCCAGCATTTT. This gives the protein CASSGGNNQPQHF.

This clone was seen just once. The chain combines TRBV5-6 with TRBJ1-1; D unresolved. The CDR3 contains 13 residues. Germline V gives CDR1 SGHDT, CDR2 YYEEEE. Trimming took off 0 bases at V and 9 bases at J, with 12 bases between the two ends. CDR3 amino acids: CASSLANTNKAFF. The CDR3, as DNA: TGTGCCAGCAGCTTGGCCAATACGAATAAAGCTTTCTTT.